This T cell receptor (beta chain) was identified during a study of T cell repertoires in cytomegalovirus infection. TCRdb analysed the reads with MiXCR anew, one entry per CDR3 protein. The sample records around 130,000 distinct CDR3 sequences, 8% to 9% being singletons. The CDR3 loop spans 13 amino acids. CDR1 is SGHRS, CDR2 YFSETQ, per germline. Trimming removed 2 bases from V and 4 bases from J, with 6 bases in between. This clonotype was detected only a few times. Material for sequencing was PBMCs. V is TRBV5-1 and J is TRBJ2-2; D is possibly TRBD2 (5 bases). The TCR sequence derives from a human donor in good health (CMV status not recorded). Some clones in this sample may be carry-over from other donors' samples. This chain's CDR3 is CASSLAVTGELFF. The CDR3, as DNA: TGCGCCAGCAGCTTAGCGGTCACCGGGGAGCTGTTTTTT.